This T cell receptor (beta chain) is from a study of T cells in women clearing cervical HPV infection. General study findings and limits: Richness differences could reflect unmeasured T-cell content per sample.

Each participant carried one incident cervical HPV16 infection only. HPV was found by MY09/MY11 PCR and dot-blot genotyping. In the case of this clone: Its target is unknown. The read ends 3 residues before the CDR3 terminus; that terminus is restored from the germline J gene.

Germline-derived CDR1 and CDR2 are ENHRY and SYGVKD. The length of the CDR3 is 15 residues. Trimming took off 3 bases at V and 4 bases at J, with 16 bases between the two ends. Assay: immunoSEQ multiplex PCR; the TCRdb copy retains only in-frame clones and omits some. This sample's clone table lists 40,000 to 55,000 clones. The clonotype comes from a woman aged 18-70 years with a cervical HPV16 infection that either progressed to CIN3+ or cleared (not recorded which). This rearrangement joins TRBV10-3 to TRBJ2-7; possibly TRBD2 for D (5 bases). The sequenced material came from blood buffy coat. The sequenced part of the CDR3 DNA is TGTGCCATCAGTGAAGTTAGCGTAGGGCTTTACGAG. Translation gives CAISEVSVGLYE. The whole CDR3 sequence is CAISEVSVGLYEQYF.